The clone carrying this T cell receptor beta chain has only one observation. Its specificity is unknown. The CDR3 is made up of 16 amino acids. The assay was immunoSEQ multiplex PCR, and TCRdb's table has in-frame clones only and misses some. The table records over 7,500 clones, about 94% of them present only once. These data belong to a study of PD-1 blockade in classical Hodgkin lymphoma. After autologous stem cell transplantation all patients relapsed, and prior brentuximab vedotin exposure differed between cohorts. Whole-study results and caveats: Newly diagnosed patients were said to have less baseline TCR diversity than healthy donors did. Compared with baseline, CD4+ but not CD8+ TCR diversity had risen significantly by C4D1.

The TCR originated in a human donor with classical Hodgkin lymphoma. The J gene is TRBJ2-7, the V gene TRBV12-2; the table gives TRBD2 as D, unverified against the DNA. TRBV12-2 is reported as a pseudogene. Sample: peripheral blood mononuclear cells (PBMCs), taken at baseline. DNA for the CDR3: TGTGCAAGTCGCTTAGCCCCCACGGGTGAGACCTACGAGCAGTACTTC. Its protein product is CASRLAPTGETYEQYF.